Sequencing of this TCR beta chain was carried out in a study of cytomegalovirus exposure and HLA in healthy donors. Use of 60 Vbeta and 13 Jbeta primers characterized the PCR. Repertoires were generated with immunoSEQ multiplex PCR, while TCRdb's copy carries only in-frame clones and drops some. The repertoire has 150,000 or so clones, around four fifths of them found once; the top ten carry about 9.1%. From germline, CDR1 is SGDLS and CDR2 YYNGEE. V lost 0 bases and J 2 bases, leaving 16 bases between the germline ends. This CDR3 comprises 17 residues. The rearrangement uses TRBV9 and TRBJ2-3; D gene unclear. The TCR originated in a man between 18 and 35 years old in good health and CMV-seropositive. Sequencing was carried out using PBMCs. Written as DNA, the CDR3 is TGTGCCAGCAGCGTAGAGCCCCCTGGGCAGTTCACAGATACGCAGTATTTT. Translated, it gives CASSVEPPGQFTDTQYF.